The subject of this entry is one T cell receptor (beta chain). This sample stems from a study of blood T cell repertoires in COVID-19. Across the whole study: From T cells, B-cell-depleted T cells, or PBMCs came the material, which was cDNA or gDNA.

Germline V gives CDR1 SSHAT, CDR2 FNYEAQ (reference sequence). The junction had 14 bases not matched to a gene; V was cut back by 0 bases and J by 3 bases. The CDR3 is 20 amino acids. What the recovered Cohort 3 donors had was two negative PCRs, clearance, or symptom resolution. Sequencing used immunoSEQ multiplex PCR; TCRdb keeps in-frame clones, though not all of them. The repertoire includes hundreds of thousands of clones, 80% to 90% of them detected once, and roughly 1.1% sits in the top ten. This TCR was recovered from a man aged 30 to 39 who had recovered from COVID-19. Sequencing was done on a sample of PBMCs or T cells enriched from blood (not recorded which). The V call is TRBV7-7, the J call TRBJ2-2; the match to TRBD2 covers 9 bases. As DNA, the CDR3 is TGTGCCAGCAGCTTAGCGCGGAGCGGGAGGTCGCCCCGCTACACCGGGGAGCTGTTTTTT. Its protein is CASSLARSGRSPRYTGELFF.